These 32 T cell receptor beta chains share one sample of origin, sequenced in a study of cytomegalovirus exposure and HLA in healthy donors. The method was immunoSEQ multiplex PCR; TCRdb's version includes in-frame clones alone and lacks a portion of them. The sample contains about 67,000 clones, 94% of which appear only once. Sequences were obtained from PBMCs. All receptors come from a woman in her late teens or twenties in good health and CMV-seronegative.

The chain is built from TRBV5-4 and TRBJ2-3, with TRBD1 matching 7 bases. CDR1 is SGHNT and CDR2 is YYREEE in the germline V gene (reference sequence). This CDR3 has 15 amino acids. Losses at the gene ends were 4 bases for V and 0 bases for J; bases not matched to a gene: 5. The CDR3 coding sequence is TGTGCCAGCAGCAAAAGACAGGGAAGCACAGATACGCAGTATTTT. It specifies CASSKRQGSTDTQYF.

This chain connects TRBV6-6 to TRBJ2-7; 10 nucleotides match TRBD1. After removal of 6 bases from V and 2 bases from J, the junction contained 7 bases not matched to a gene. The CDR3 spans 15 residues. CDR1 MNHNY and CDR2 SVGAGI come from the germline V gene (reference sequence). The CDR3 nucleotides are TGTGCCAGCAGCAGACCGGGACAGGGGACCTACGAGCAGTACTTC. It encodes CASSRPGQGTYEQYF.

The rearrangement links TRBV10-3 to TRBJ1-2, with unresolved D. The CDR3 spans 15 residues. Deletions cut 3 bases from V and 2 bases from J, with 13 bases between. Germline-derived CDR1 and CDR2 are ENHRY and SYGVKD. The CDR3 DNA is TGTGCCATCAGTGAATCGGAGGGTTCAAACTATGGCTACACCTTC. Protein: CAISESEGSNYGYTF.

The chain recombines TRBV1 with TRBJ2-7; whether TRBD1, the table's D call, matches the DNA was not checked. TRBV1 is described as a pseudogene. CDR3 length: 14 amino acids. The CDR3 protein is CTSSRQGSSYEQYF. CDR3 sequence (DNA): TGCACCAGCAGCCGGCAGGGGTCCTCCTACGAGCAGTACTTC.

The chain links TRBV5-5 to TRBJ2-7, with D maybe TRBD1 (6 bases). Germline CDR1 and CDR2: SGHKS and YYEKEE (reference sequence). CDR3 length: 20 residues. Deletions cut 4 bases from V and 7 bases from J, with 36 bases between. As DNA, the CDR3 is TGTGCCAGCAGCGAGAGAAAGGGTATAACAGTTGGACGCCTTAGGGGGGAGCAGTACTTC. As protein: CASSERKGITVGRLRGEQYF.

The rearrangement uses TRBV30 and TRBJ1-2, with 7 bases that match TRBD1. The CDR3 contains 13 residues. Losses at the gene ends were 2 bases for V and 4 bases for J; bases not matched to a gene: 4. CDR1 and CDR2 from the germline V gene are GTSNPN and SVGIG (reference sequence). As DNA, the CDR3 is TGTGCCTGGAGTAGGGGGCAGGCCTATGGCTACACCTTC. The encoded protein is CAWSRGQAYGYTF.

This chain uses TRBV19 with TRBJ1-6; 7 bases line up with TRBD1. This CDR3 region has 15 residues. The junction had 3 bases not matched to a gene; V was cut back by 5 bases and J by 2 bases. CDR1 LNHDA and CDR2 SQIVND come from the germline V gene (reference sequence). The CDR3 sequence is CASSPDRAYNSPLHF. CDR3 bases: TGTGCCAGTAGTCCAGACAGGGCCTATAATTCACCCCTCCACTTT.

This sequence joins TRBV10-3 and TRBJ2-1, with TRBD1 identical over 7 bases. The CDR3 spans 16 residues. The germline gives CDR1 ENHRY, CDR2 SYGVKD. The V and J ends lost 0 bases and 5 bases, in that order; junction bases with no gene match: 7. CDR3 sequence (DNA): TGTGCCATCAGTGAGTCCCCGGGACAGAATAACAATGAGCAGTTCTTC. Translation: CAISESPGQNNNEQFF.

V usage is TRBV5-8 and J usage is TRBJ1-2; 7 bases line up with TRBD1. Unmatched junction bases numbered 14, after V lost 4 bases and J lost 11 bases. The CDR3 totals 14 residues. The V gene's germline CDR1 is SGHTS and CDR2 YDEGEE. CDR3 protein: CASSPQTGSESYTF. The CDR3 bases are TGTGCCAGCAGCCCTCAGACAGGGAGTGAAAGTTACACCTTC.

The chain employs TRBV19 and TRBJ1-5; the match to TRBD1 covers 8 bases. The CDR3 loop spans 14 amino acids. The germline gives CDR1 LNHDA, CDR2 SQIVND (reference sequence). Trimming removed 5 bases from V and 7 bases from J; junction bases left unmatched: 7. This CDR3 reads CASSLKQGGQPQHF. CDR3 DNA: TGTGCCAGTAGTTTAAAACAGGGGGGACAGCCCCAGCATTTT.

The V gene is TRBV19, the J gene TRBJ1-1; D possibly corresponds to TRBD1 (5 bases). Germline-derived CDR1 and CDR2 are LNHDA and SQIVND (reference sequence). The CDR3 has 12 residues. The V end was cut by 2 bases, the J end by 7 bases, with 8 bases between. The CDR3 here is CASSIRGGEAFF. The CDR3 coding sequence is TGTGCCAGTAGTATAAGGGGAGGTGAAGCTTTCTTT.

The chain employs TRBV7-3 and TRBJ1-1; a possible D gene is TRBD1 (6 bases). With 6 bases removed from V and 3 bases from J, the gap between germline ends came to 11 bases. From germline, CDR1 is SGHTA and CDR2 FQGTGA. The CDR3 length is 13 residues. In nucleotides, the CDR3 is TGTGCCAGCAGTTTATCAGGGGACACTGAAGCTTTCTTT. Encoded protein: CASSLSGDTEAFF.

The chain couples TRBV6-4 to TRBJ1-4, with TRBD1 identical over 11 bases. Trimming removed 6 bases from V and 9 bases from J; junction bases left unmatched: 6. Germline loops: CDR1 MRHNA, CDR2 SNTAGT. The CDR3 has 14 amino acids. The CDR3 loop reads CASSGTGGSQKLFF. CDR3 coding DNA: TGTGCCAGCAGCGGGACAGGGGGGTCCCAAAAACTGTTTTTT.

The CDR3 here is CATRPPQRGGPGELFF. In DNA, the CDR3 is TGTGCCACCAGGCCCCCCCAGCGGGGGGGCCCTGGGGAGCTGTTTTTT. V gene TRBV19 combines with J gene TRBJ2-2; 10 positions match TRBD2. After removal of 10 bases from V and 8 bases from J, the junction contained 16 bases not matched to a gene. This CDR3 contains 16 residues. Germline V gives CDR1 LNHDA, CDR2 SQIVND (reference sequence).

In DNA, the CDR3 is TGCGCCAGCAGCCCGGGGGGGACAGATAGGAGGTACAATGAGCAGTTCTTC. This translates into CASSPGGTDRRYNEQFF. The V and J genes are TRBV5-1 and TRBJ2-1; D is possibly TRBD2 (8 bases). CDR3 length equals 17 residues. CDR1 is SGHRS and CDR2 is YFSETQ in the germline V gene. The ends were cut back, 4 bases at V and 4 bases at J, with 21 bases in the middle.

The chain employs TRBV18 and TRBJ2-4; D is undetermined. The germline V gene encodes CDR1 KGHSH and CDR2 LQKENI. The CDR3 spans 15 residues. V was pared by 6 bases and J by 6 bases, with 18 bases between. As DNA, the CDR3 is TGTGCCAGCTCCCCTAGTAGTGCGAGTCCAAACATTCAGTACTTC. It translates to CASSPSSASPNIQYF.

The chain is built from TRBV5-1 and TRBJ2-7; D uncertain. Between the trimmed V and J ends, which lost 3 bases and 2 bases, there was a span of 18 bases. The germline CDR1 and CDR2 sequences are SGHRS and YFSETQ. CDR3 length equals 16 residues. CDR3 nucleotide sequence: TGCGCCAGCAGCTCGGGTCGGAGCCAACCCCCCTACGAGCAGTACTTC. Its protein is CASSSGRSQPPYEQYF.

V is TRBV27 and J is TRBJ2-3, with 11 nucleotides matching TRBD2. Trimming cost V 3 bases and J 4 bases; bases outside gene matches: 6. Germline V gene lookup returns CDR1 MNHEY and CDR2 SMNVEV (reference sequence). The CDR3 is 16 amino acids. The CDR3 here is CASSFLAGGLSDTQYF. As DNA, the CDR3 is TGTGCCAGCAGTTTTTTAGCGGGGGGGCTTTCAGATACGCAGTATTTT.

The CDR3 coding sequence is TGTGCCAGCAGCTTAGTCGCAGGGACAAGCTACAATCAGCCCCAGCATTTT. It is translated as CASSLVAGTSYNQPQHF. This sequence joins TRBV7-9 and TRBJ1-5; maybe TRBD1 (6 bases). V was trimmed by 1 base and J by 3 bases, leaving 16 bases between them. In germline, CDR1 is SEHNR, CDR2 FQNEAQ (reference sequence). The CDR3 consists of 17 residues.

The chain uses TRBV5-1 and TRBJ1-5; TRBD1 agrees at 7 bases. Germline V gives CDR1 SGHRS, CDR2 YFSETQ. Germline trimming cut 3 bases from V and 4 bases from J; bases unmatched to any gene: 13. The CDR3 spans 17 residues. The CDR3 nucleotides read TGCGCCAGCAGCTCTCTTCCCCGGACAGGAACGAATCAGCCCCAGCATTTT. Protein product: CASSSLPRTGTNQPQHF.

The chain has TRBV7-9 and TRBJ1-2; D possibly corresponds to TRBD1 (6 bases). This CDR3 region has 17 residues. V dropped 0 bases and J dropped 0 bases, with 14 bases sitting between them. CDR1 and CDR2 from the germline V gene are SEHNR and FQNEAQ (reference sequence). The CDR3 here is CASSLAQGRAPNYGYTF. The DNA for the CDR3 is TGTGCCAGCAGCTTAGCGCAGGGGAGGGCCCCTAACTATGGCTACACCTTC. The full variable domain, completed using reference TRBV7-9 and TRBJ1-2, is DTGVSQNPRHKITKRGQNVTFRCDPISEHNRLYWYRQTLGQGPEFLTYFQNEAQLEKSRLLSDRFSAERPKGSFSTLEIQRTEQGDSAMYLCASSLAQGRAPNYGYTFGSGTRLTVV.

The chain has TRBV7-9 and TRBJ2-5; possible D gene TRBD1, 6 bases. The length of the CDR3 is 15 residues. V dropped 0 bases and J dropped 4 bases, with 12 bases sitting between them. Germline V lookup: CDR1 SEHNR, CDR2 FQNEAQ (reference sequence). The CDR3 DNA is TGTGCCAGCAGCTTAGCTTTACAGGGACGAGAGACCCAGTACTTC. It encodes CASSLALQGRETQYF.

The V gene is TRBV5-6, the J gene TRBJ1-1; D not certain. The V gene lost 2 bases and the J gene lost 2 bases, with 10 bases spanning the gap. Germline V CDR1 and CDR2: SGHDT, YYEEEE. The CDR3 contains 14 residues. CDR3: CASSLRLSNTEAFF. For the CDR3, the DNA is TGTGCCAGCAGCTTACGACTTTCAAACACTGAAGCTTTCTTT.

The V gene is TRBV5-4, the J gene TRBJ2-4; the match to TRBD2 covers 7 bases. The germline CDR1 and CDR2 sequences are SGHNT and YYREEE (reference sequence). V dropped 0 bases and J dropped 0; count of bases not matched to a gene: 6. The CDR3 consists of 17 residues. The CDR3 nucleotides read TGTGCCAGCAGCTTGGTTGGCGGGGGAGTAGCCAAAAACATTCAGTACTTC. Its protein is CASSLVGGGVAKNIQYF.

This clone was seen once. An end of the junction differs from the germline gene, which may be a read error. The chain joins TRBV28 to TRBJ1-1; D remains unclear. The CDR3 length is 13 residues. CDR1 and CDR2 from the germline V gene are MDHEN and SYDVKM. CDR3 loop: CASNLRGEVGAFF. The CDR3 coding sequence is TGTGCCAGCAATTTACGGGGAGAGGTGGGGGCTTTCTTT. The whole variable domain, remainder taken from reference TRBV28 and TRBJ1-1, is DVKVTQSSRYLVKRTGEKVFLECVQDMDHENMFWYRQDPGLGLRLIYFSYDVKMKEKGDIPEGYSVSREKKERFSLILESASTNQTSMYLCASNLRGEVGAFFGQGTRLTVV.

CDR3 residues: CASSLRTLRKGYTF. For the CDR3, the DNA is TGTGCCAGCAGCTTGCGAACACTACGGAAGGGCTACACCTTC. This sequence joins TRBV5-6 and TRBJ1-2; D uncertain. V was cut by 1 base and J by 8 bases, with 15 bases left in between. CDR1 and CDR2 (germline): SGHDT, YYEEEE. The CDR3 is 14 residues long.

The CDR3 protein is CASSQRTSVSYEQYF. The DNA for the CDR3 is TGTGCCAGCAGCCAGAGGACTAGCGTATCCTACGAGCAGTACTTC. The chain has TRBV7-2 and TRBJ2-7; 9 bases fit TRBD2. Germline-derived CDR1 and CDR2 are SGHTA and FQGNSA. J was trimmed by 1 base and V by 5 bases; bases with no gene match: 6. This CDR3 comprises 15 residues.

The chain employs TRBV19 and TRBJ2-3; D possibly corresponds to TRBD1 (5 bases). V lost 4 bases and J lost 6, with 11 bases in between. Germline V gives CDR1 LNHDA, CDR2 SQIVND (reference sequence). This CDR3 spans 13 amino acids. Here the CDR3 DNA reads TGTGCCAGTAGTAGGCCAGGGTGGGATACGCAGTATTTT. Amino acid sequence: CASSRPGWDTQYF.

The chain is built from TRBV7-9 and TRBJ2-2, with 9 bases identical to TRBD1. Germline CDR1 and CDR2: SEHNR and FQNEAQ (reference sequence). V was clipped by 6 bases and J by 6 bases; unmatched bases: 11. The CDR3 is 16 residues long. The CDR3 DNA reads as TGTGCCAGCAGTCCCCGGGACAGGGTAAGAGCCGGGGAGCTGTTTTTT. Amino acid sequence: CASSPRDRVRAGELFF. Variable domain in full (rest from reference TRBV7-9 and TRBJ2-2): DTGVSQNPRHKITKRGQNVTFRCDPISEHNRLYWYRQTLGQGPEFLTYFQNEAQLEKSRLLSDRFSAERPKGSFSTLEIQRTEQGDSAMYLCASSPRDRVRAGELFFGEGSRLTVL.

This sequence joins TRBV2 and TRBJ1-5, with TRBD1 as a possible D gene (6 bases). Trimming took off 8 bases at V and 3 bases at J, with 14 bases between the two ends. CDR1 is SNHLY, CDR2 FYNNEI, per germline. This CDR3 is 14 amino acids long. CDR3 sequence: CASVNDRNNQPQHF. Written as DNA, the CDR3 is TGTGCCAGCGTAAACGACAGGAACAATCAGCCCCAGCATTTT.

This clone has only one observation. The rearrangement links TRBV5-1 to TRBJ2-7; D possibly corresponds to TRBD1 (6 bases). In germline, CDR1 is SGHRS, CDR2 YFSETQ. Trimming pared 4 bases from V and 0 bases from J, leaving 14 bases between. The CDR3 spans 15 residues. CDR3 nucleotides: TGCGCCAGCAGCACCACCGGGACACCCTCCTACGAGCAGTACTTC. Translated: CASSTTGTPSYEQYF.

The chain joins TRBV7-8 to TRBJ1-1; D gene unclear. The V gene lost 5 bases and the J gene lost 8 bases, with 9 bases spanning the gap. CDR3 length: 11 amino acids. Germline V gene lookup returns CDR1 SGHVS and CDR2 FQNEAQ. CDR3: CASSGVGEAFF. The CDR3 bases are TGTGCCAGCAGCGGCGTCGGGGAAGCTTTCTTT.